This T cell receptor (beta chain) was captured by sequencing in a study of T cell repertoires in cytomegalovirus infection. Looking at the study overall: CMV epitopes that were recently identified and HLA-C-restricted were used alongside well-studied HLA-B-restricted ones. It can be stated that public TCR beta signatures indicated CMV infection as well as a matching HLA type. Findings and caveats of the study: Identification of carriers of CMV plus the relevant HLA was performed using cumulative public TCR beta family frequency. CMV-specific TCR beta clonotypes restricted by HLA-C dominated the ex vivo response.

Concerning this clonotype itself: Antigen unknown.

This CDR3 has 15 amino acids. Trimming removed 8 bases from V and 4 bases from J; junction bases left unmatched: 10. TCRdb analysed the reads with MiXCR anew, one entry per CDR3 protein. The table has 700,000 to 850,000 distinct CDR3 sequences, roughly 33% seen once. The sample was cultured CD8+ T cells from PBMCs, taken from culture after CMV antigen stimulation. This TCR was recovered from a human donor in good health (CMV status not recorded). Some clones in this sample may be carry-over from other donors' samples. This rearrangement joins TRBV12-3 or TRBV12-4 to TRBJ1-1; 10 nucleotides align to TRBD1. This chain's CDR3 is CASRVGQGSRTEAFF. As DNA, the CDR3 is TGTGCCAGCCGGGTGGGACAGGGGTCCCGCACTGAAGCTTTCTTT.